The clone carrying this T cell receptor (beta chain) was seen only once. Original handling: Quantification of nucleated cells was approximated via reference gene primer amplification. Sequenced by immunoSEQ multiplex PCR; TCRdb stores in-frame clones only, minus some. From that table come the V and J calls and clone size; the DNA was used to work out D and trimming. The sample includes 60,000 or so clones, 79% of them seen just once. These data originate in a study of blood T cell repertoires in COVID-19. Study-wide context: Sources were T cells, B-cell-depleted T cells, or PBMCs; the material itself was cDNA or gDNA.

V gave up 9 bases and J gave up 2 bases; unmatched junction bases: 3. From germline, CDR1 is MNHEY and CDR2 SVGAGI. The CDR3 is made up of 12 amino acids. The specimen sequenced was peripheral blood. The clonotype comes from a man in his fifties or sixties with acute or convalescent COVID-19. The V gene is TRBV6-5, the J gene TRBJ1-1; 7 bases line up with TRBD1. The CDR3 coding sequence is TGTGCCAGTGACAGGGCCAACACTGAAGCTTTCTTT. Its translation is CASDRANTEAFF.